This entry is about one TCR beta chain. Its antigen is as yet unknown. There are 14 residues in the CDR3. The germline CDR1 and CDR2 sequences are SGHDN and FVKESK. V was pared by 0 bases and J by 7 bases, with 11 bases between. This sample was taken from a study of T cell repertoires in cytomegalovirus infection. Study as a whole: As its CMV epitopes, the study selected recently identified HLA-C-restricted and well-studied HLA-B-restricted targets. Indications of both CMV infection and matching HLA type were provided by public TCR beta signatures. Study-level results: Dominating the ex vivo response were HLA-C-restricted CMV-specific TCR beta clonotypes. The cumulative frequency of public TCR beta families distinguished individuals who carried CMV together with the relevant HLA.

TCRdb re-called the reads through MiXCR, storing one row per CDR3 protein. The table records about 900,000 distinct CDR3 sequences, approximately 33% of them present only once. The chain is built from TRBV14 and TRBJ2-3; D is undetermined. The sequence derives from a human donor in good health (CMV status not recorded). Some clones in this sample may be carry-over from other donors' samples. The sequencing here drew on cultured CD8+ T cells from PBMCs, taken from culture after CMV antigen stimulation. The CDR3 DNA is TGTGCCAGCAGCCAAGAATTTGGAAGGTATACGCAGTATTTT. This encodes CASSQEFGRYTQYF.